This T cell receptor (beta chain) was obtained from a study of shared clonotypes between healthy human individuals. As for the study in general: Each donor's CD4 naive and CD4 memory cells filled three plates apiece, CD8 naive two, and CD8 memory one.

Measured with immunoSEQ multiplex PCR; TCRdb has only the in-frame clones, and not every one. The table includes 1,400,000 or so clones, about 98.5% detected once. This CDR3 contains 15 residues. V was pared by 4 bases and J by 8 bases, with 9 bases of the junction left unmatched. CDR1 SGHRS and CDR2 YFSETQ come from the germline V gene. The sequence was obtained from a man aged 25-45 years in good health. This chain links TRBV5-1 with TRBJ1-3; 10 bases are shared with TRBD1. The sequencing input was naive CD4+ T cells sorted from blood. Subset of the sample: CD45RA+ positively selected. The CDR3 DNA is TGCGCCAGCAGCCAGACAGGGGGCGTCGTTGACACCATATATTTT. As protein: CASSQTGGVVDTIYF.